This T cell receptor (beta chain) originates from a study of T cell changes during pregnancy in multiple sclerosis. The CDR3 length is 14 residues. V was pared by 7 bases and J by 2 bases, with 8 bases of the junction left unmatched. CDR1 MNHNS and CDR2 SASEGT come from the germline V gene. Profiling relied on immunoSEQ multiplex PCR, and the TCRdb table lists in-frame clones only, not all of them. The top ten clones hold 1.5% to 1.7% of a sample with 75,000 to 95,000 clones, roughly 90% of them seen once. The receptor was isolated from a female donor with multiple sclerosis, enrolled in a pregnancy study. The specimen comprised peripheral blood, sampled in the first trimester of pregnancy. V usage is TRBV6-1 and J usage is TRBJ2-7; 7 positions match TRBD1. The CDR3 is CASTTGQVTYEQYF. The CDR3 DNA reads TGTGCCAGCACCACCGGACAGGTGACCTACGAGCAGTACTTC.